The table lists the clone carrying this T cell receptor (beta chain) with many counts. As yet, its antigen is unknown. Diagnoses were established from clinical symptoms, serum thyroxine, TRAb, thyroid ultrasound and orbital computed tomography. This CDR3 has 13 residues. Per germline, CDR1 MNHNS and CDR2 SASEGT. The V gene lost 2 bases and the J gene lost 4 bases, with 6 bases spanning the gap. The sample originates from a study of Graves' ophthalmopathy and Graves' hyperthyroidism. In the study overall: Stable hyperthyroidism meant no progression to ophthalmopathy within 18 months of follow-up. Study results and caveats: In blood appeared most of the expanded thyroid clonotypes whose frequency exceeded 0.001.

Amplifying from RNA transcripts, the study obtained TCR beta CDR3 regions. The authors performed first-round RT-PCR with HTBI primers and then a second-round multiplex PCR. TCRdb itself ran the multiplex PCR reads through MiXCR, one entry per CDR3 protein. The sample lists roughly 1.1 million distinct CDR3 sequences; 35% to 45% were seen once. This receptor was obtained from an adult man with Graves' hyperthyroidism. The sequenced sample was peripheral blood or thyroid tissue (not recorded which). The chain joins TRBV6-1 to TRBJ1-5; D is unresolved. The CDR3 reads CASSERENQPQHF. In nucleotides, the CDR3 is TGTGCCAGCAGTGAAAGGGAAAATCAGCCCCAGCATTTT.